This T cell receptor (beta chain) stems from a study of human T cells and chemical hapten exposure. Study-wide background: Slight volume differences across pooled libraries mainly accounted for varying per-sample TCR yields. Study-wide results and caveats: Compared to controls, expanded TCRs made significantly more large clusters of similar CDR3s.

This clonotype has only a few counts. The antigen remains undetermined. TCRdb analysed the RACE reads with MiXCR anew, one entry per CDR3 protein. The profile shows 100,000 or so distinct CDR3 sequences, approximately 10% of them singletons. The CDR3 runs 13 residues. CDR1 and CDR2 from the germline V gene are MNHNY and SVGAGI (reference sequence). V lost 6 bases to trimming and J lost 4 bases, with 10 bases between them. Time point indicated: patch test 1, 2 weeks after DPC sensitization. Documented treatment: therapeutic diphenylcyclopropenone sensitization with weekly scalp DPC. J is TRBJ1-5 and V is TRBV6-6; D is possibly TRBD1 (5 bases). The clonotype was recovered from a woman aged 40 to 50 with alopecia areata. Some clones in this sample may be carry-over from other donors' samples. Specimen: whole blood, collected in connection with sensitization to the hapten diphenylcyclopropenone (DPC). The CDR3 DNA sequence: TGTGCCAGCAGAGGGGACCGTAATCAGCCCCAGCATTTT. Protein: CASRGDRNQPQHF.